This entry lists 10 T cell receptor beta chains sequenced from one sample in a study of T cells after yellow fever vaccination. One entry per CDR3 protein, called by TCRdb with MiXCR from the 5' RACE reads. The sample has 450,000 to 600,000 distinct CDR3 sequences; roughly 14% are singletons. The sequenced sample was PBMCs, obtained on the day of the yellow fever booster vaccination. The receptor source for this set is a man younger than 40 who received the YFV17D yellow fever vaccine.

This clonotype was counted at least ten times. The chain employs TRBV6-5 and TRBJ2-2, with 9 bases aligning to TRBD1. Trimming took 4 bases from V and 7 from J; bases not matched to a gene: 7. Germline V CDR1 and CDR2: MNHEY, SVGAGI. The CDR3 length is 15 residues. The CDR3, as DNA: TGTGCCAGCAGTTTCTTTATGGGACAGGGCGGGGAGCTGTTTTTT. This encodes CASSFFMGQGGELFF.

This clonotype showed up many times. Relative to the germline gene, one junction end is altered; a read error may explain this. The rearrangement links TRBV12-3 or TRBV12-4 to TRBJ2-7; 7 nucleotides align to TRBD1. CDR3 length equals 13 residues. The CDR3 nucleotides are TGTGCCAGCAGCTTAGGGACAGTCTACGAGCAGTACTTC. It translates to CASSLGTVYEQYF.

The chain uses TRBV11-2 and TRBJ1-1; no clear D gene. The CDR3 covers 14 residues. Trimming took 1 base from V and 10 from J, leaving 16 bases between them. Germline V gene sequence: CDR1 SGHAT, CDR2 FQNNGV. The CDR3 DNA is TGTGCCAGCAGCTTAGCCGGCGGTGAGCAAGGAGCTTTCTTT. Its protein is CASSLAGGEQGAFF.

The CDR3 here is CASRTTGATGELFF. The CDR3 DNA sequence: TGTGCCAGCAGAACGACGGGGGCAACCGGGGAGCTGTTTTTT. The chain joins TRBV6-2 or TRBV6-3 to TRBJ2-2; D is perhaps TRBD1 or TRBD2 (6 bases each). The CDR3 runs 14 residues. V was trimmed by 6 bases and J by 5 bases, leaving 13 bases between them. The germline gives CDR1 MNHEY, CDR2 SVGEGT.

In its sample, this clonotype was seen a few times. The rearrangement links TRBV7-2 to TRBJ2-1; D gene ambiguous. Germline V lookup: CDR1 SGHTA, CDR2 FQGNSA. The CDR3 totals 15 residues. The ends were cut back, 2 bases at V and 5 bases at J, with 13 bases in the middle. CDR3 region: CASSLQSRFNNEQFF. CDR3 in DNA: TGTGCCAGCAGCTTACAATCCCGGTTTAACAATGAGCAGTTCTTC.

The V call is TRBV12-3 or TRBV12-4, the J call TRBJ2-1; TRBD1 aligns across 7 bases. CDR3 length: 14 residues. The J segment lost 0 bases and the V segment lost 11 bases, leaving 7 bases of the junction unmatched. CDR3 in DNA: TGTGCCCAAGGACAGGCGAGCTCCTACAATGAGCAGTTCTTC. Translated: CAQGQASSYNEQFF.

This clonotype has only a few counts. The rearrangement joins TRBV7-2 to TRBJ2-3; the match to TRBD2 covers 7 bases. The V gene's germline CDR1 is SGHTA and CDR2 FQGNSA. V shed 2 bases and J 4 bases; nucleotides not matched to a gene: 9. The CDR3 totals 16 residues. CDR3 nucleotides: TGTGCCAGCAGCTTAAGAAGCGGGACGGGGTCAGATACGCAGTATTTT. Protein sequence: CASSLRSGTGSDTQYF. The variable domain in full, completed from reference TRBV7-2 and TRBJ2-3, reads GAGVSQSPSNKVTEKGKDVELRCDPISGHTALYWYRQSLGQGLEFLIYFQGNSAPDKSGLPSDRFSAERTGGSVSTLTIQRTQQEDSAVYLCASSLRSGTGSDTQYFGPGTRLTVL.

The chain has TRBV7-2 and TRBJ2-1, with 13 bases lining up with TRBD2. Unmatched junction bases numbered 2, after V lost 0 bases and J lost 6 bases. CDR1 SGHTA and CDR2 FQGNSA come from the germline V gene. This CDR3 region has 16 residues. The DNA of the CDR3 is TGTGCCAGCAGCTTAGCCGGGACTAGCGGGATCAATGAGCAGTTCTTC. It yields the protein CASSLAGTSGINEQFF.

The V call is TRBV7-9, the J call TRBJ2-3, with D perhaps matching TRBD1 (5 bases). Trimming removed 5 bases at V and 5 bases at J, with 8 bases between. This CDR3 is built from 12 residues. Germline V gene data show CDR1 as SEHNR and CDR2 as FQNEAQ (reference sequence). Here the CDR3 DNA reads TGTGCCAGCAGCGTACAGGAAGATACGCAGTATTTT. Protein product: CASSVQEDTQYF.

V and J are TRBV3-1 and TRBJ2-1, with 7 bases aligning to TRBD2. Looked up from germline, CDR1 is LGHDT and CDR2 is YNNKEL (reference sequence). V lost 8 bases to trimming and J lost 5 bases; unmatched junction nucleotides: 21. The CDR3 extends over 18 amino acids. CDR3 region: CASCFSPGVRERDNEQFF. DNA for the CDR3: TGTGCCAGCTGTTTTTCCCCCGGGGTGCGGGAGAGGGACAATGAGCAGTTCTTC.